This TCR beta chain came from a study of identical twins. As to this clonotype: What it recognizes is unknown.

Study-level findings and limits: Diverse VJ usage suggested most zero-insertion clonotypes were not invariant T cells.

TCRdb redid the calling of the 5' RACE reads with MiXCR, one entry per CDR3 protein. The data contain 640,000 or so distinct CDR3 sequences, 6.1% of them singletons. The germline gives CDR1 SEHNR, CDR2 FQNEAQ (reference sequence). The CDR3 contains 15 residues. V shed 2 bases and J shed 1 base, with 11 bases lying between them. The chain recombines TRBV7-9 with TRBJ1-1, with D hard to call. The sequence came from a man younger than 35 in good health. Sequenced material: naive T cells sorted from blood. CDR3 amino acids: CASSLYRIKNTEAFF. CDR3 nucleotides: TGTGCCAGCAGCTTATATCGAATAAAGAACACTGAAGCTTTCTTT.